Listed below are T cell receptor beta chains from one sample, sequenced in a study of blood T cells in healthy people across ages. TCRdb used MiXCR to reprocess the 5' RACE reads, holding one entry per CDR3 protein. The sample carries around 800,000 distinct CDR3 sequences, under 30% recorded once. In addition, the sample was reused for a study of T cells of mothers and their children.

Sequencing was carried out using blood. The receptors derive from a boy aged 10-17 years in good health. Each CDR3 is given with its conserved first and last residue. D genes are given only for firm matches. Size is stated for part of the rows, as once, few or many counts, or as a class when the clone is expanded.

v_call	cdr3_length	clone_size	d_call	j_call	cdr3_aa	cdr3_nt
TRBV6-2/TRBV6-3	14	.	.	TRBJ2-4	CASSYVQGRNIQYF	TGTGCCAGCAGTTACGTACAGGGTAGAAACATTCAGTACTTC
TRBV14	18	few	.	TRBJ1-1	CASSQDPGEGWVNTEAFF	TGTGCCAGCAGCCAAGATCCTGGAGAGGGGTGGGTGAACACTGAAGCTTTCTTT
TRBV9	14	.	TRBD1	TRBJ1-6	CASSDRQGNSPLHF	TGTGCCAGCAGCGACAGACAGGGGAATTCACCCCTCCACTTT
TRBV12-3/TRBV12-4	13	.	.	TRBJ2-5	CASSSPLQETQYF	TGTGCCAGCAGTTCCCCGCTCCAAGAGACCCAGTACTTC
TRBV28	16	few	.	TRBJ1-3	CASSSPFMGGGNTIYF	TGTGCCAGCAGTTCCCCATTTATGGGAGGCGGAAACACCATATATTTT
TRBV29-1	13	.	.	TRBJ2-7	CSVDAPGTYEQYF	TGCAGCGTTGATGCCCCTGGTACCTACGAGCAGTACTTC
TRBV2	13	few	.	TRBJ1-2	CATTAQEEDGYTF	TGTGCCACCACGGCCCAGGAGGAGGATGGCTACACCTTC
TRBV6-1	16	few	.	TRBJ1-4	CASSELRGDYNEKLFF	TGTGCCAGCAGTGAACTACGAGGGGATTATAATGAAAAACTGTTTTTT
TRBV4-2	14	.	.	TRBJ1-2	CASSQDSGVGGYTF	TGTGCCAGCAGCCAAGATTCGGGGGTGGGCGGCTACACCTTC
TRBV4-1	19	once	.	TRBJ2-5	CASSQNHGTFGGLQETQYF	TGCGCCAGCAGCCAAAACCACGGGACTTTCGGGGGATTACAAGAGACCCAGTACTTC
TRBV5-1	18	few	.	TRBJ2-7	CASSLEGWRGVTSYEQYF	TGCGCCAGCAGCTTGGAAGGTTGGAGGGGGGTTACTTCCTACGAGCAGTACTTC
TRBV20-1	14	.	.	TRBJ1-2	CSARDNPAAYGYTF	TGCAGTGCTAGAGATAACCCGGCAGCTTATGGCTACACCTTC
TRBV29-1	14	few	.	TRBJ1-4	CSVDLRAMNEKLFF	TGCAGCGTTGATCTTAGGGCCATGAATGAAAAACTGTTTTTT
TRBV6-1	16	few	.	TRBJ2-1	CASSRPSSQQDNKQFF	TGTGCCAGCAGTCGACCTAGCAGCCAGCAAGACAATAAGCAGTTCTTC
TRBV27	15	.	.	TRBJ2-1	CASSSSGTHYNEQFF	TGTGCCAGCAGTAGTTCTGGGACCCACTACAATGAGCAGTTCTTC
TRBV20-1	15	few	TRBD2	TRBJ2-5	CSAHPSGGAGETQYF	TGCAGTGCTCACCCTAGCGGGGGGGCGGGCGAGACCCAGTACTTC
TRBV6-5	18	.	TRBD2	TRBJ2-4	CASIFWGRAWGAKNIQYF	TGTGCCAGCATTTTCTGGGGGAGGGCCTGGGGGGCCAAAAACATTCAGTACTTC
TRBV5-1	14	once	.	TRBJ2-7	CASSLVQNTYEQYF	TGCGCCAGCAGCTTGGTACAGAACACCTACGAGCAGTACTTC
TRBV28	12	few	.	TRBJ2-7	CASRVSVYEQYF	TGTGCCAGCAGAGTATCGGTCTACGAGCAGTACTTC
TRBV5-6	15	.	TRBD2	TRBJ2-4	CASSSLGREVNIQYF	TGTGCCAGCAGCTCCCTCGGGAGGGAGGTGAACATTCAGTACTTC
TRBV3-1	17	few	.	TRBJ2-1	CASSQDLGLVGFDEQFF	TGTGCCAGCAGCCAAGACTTGGGGCTAGTAGGTTTCGATGAGCAGTTCTTC
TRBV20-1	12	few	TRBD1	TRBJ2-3	CSPEGARDTQYF	TGCAGTCCAGAGGGGGCCCGGGATACGCAGTATTTT
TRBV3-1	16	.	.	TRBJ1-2	CASSQEQWTENYGYTF	TGTGCCAGCAGCCAAGAGCAATGGACAGAAAACTATGGCTACACCTTC
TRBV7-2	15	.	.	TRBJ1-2	CASSFPGSGSGGYTF	TGTGCCAGCAGCTTCCCCGGGTCGGGTTCGGGTGGCTACACCTTC
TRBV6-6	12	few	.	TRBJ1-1	CASNPRNTEAFF	TGTGCCAGCAACCCTAGGAACACTGAAGCTTTCTTT
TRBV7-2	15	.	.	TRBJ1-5	CASSRDGDSNQPQHF	TGTGCCAGCAGCCGGGACGGGGATAGCAATCAGCCCCAGCATTTT
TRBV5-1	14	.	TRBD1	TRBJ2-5	CASSDATGVETQYF	TGCGCCAGCAGTGACGCAACAGGGGTCGAGACCCAGTACTTC
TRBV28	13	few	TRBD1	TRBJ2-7	CASSRGQGGEQYF	TGTGCCAGCAGCCGTGGACAGGGGGGCGAGCAGTACTTC
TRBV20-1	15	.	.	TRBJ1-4	CSARDRPGRQGKLFF	TGCAGTGCTAGAGATAGACCCGGGCGTCAGGGAAAACTGTTTTTT
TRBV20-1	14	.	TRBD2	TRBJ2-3	CSAQTELAGDTQYF	TGCAGTGCCCAGACGGAACTAGCGGGAGATACGCAGTATTTT
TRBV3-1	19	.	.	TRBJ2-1	CASSQEIGVVVPSYNEQFF	TGTGCCAGCAGCCAAGAGATCGGCGTGGTCGTTCCCTCCTACAATGAGCAGTTCTTC
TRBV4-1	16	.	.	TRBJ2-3	CASSQDRAHRADTQYF	TGCGCCAGCAGCCAAGATAGGGCACATAGGGCAGATACGCAGTATTTT
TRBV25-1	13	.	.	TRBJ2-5	CASRTPGRGTQYF	TGTGCCAGCAGGACCCCAGGGCGGGGGACCCAGTACTTC
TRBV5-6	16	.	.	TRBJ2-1	CASSSAGNVEYNEQFF	TGTGCCAGCAGCTCAGCAGGGAACGTGGAATACAATGAGCAGTTCTTC
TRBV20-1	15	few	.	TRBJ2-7	CSATKGPSPRYEQYF	TGCAGTGCTACGAAGGGTCCGAGTCCTAGGTACGAGCAGTACTTC
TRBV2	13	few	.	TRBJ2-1	CASNRVIRDEQFF	TGTGCCAGCAATCGGGTCATTCGGGATGAGCAGTTCTTC
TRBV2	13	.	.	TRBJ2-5	CASLGQPQETQYF	TGTGCCAGCCTCGGACAGCCCCAAGAGACCCAGTACTTC
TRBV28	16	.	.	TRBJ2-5	CASVPSGGGRQETQYF	TGTGCCAGCGTCCCTTCAGGGGGGGGCCGGCAAGAGACCCAGTACTTC
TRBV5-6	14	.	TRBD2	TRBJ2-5	CASSLTSGLETQYF	TGTGCCAGCAGCTTGACTAGCGGTCTGGAGACCCAGTACTTC
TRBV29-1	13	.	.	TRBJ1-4	CSGGDGNNEKLFF	TGCAGCGGGGGGGACGGAAATAATGAAAAACTGTTTTTT
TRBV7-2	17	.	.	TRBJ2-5	CASSPRPTGGVQETQYF	TGTGCCAGCAGCCCCCGACCCACCGGCGGGGTTCAAGAGACCCAGTACTTC
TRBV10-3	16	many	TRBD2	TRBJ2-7	CAISGGGAGASYEQYF	TGTGCCATCAGTGGGGGAGGAGCGGGGGCTAGCTACGAGCAGTACTTC
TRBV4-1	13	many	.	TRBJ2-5	CASSPSIQETQYF	TGCGCCAGCAGCCCTTCGATCCAAGAGACCCAGTACTTC
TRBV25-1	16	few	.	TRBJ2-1	CASSEGRASSYNEQFF	TGTGCCAGCAGTGAAGGCAGGGCTAGCTCCTACAATGAGCAGTTCTTC
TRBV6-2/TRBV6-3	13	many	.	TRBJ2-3	CASSYGGTHTQYF	TGTGCCAGCAGTTACGGAGGAACTCATACGCAGTATTTT
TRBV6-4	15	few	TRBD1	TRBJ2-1	CASSDPVRGIIEQFF	TGTGCCAGCAGTGATCCTGTCAGGGGGATTATCGAGCAGTTCTTC
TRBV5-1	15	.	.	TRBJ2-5	CASSFGGHNQETQYF	TGCGCCAGCAGCTTCGGGGGACACAACCAAGAGACCCAGTACTTC
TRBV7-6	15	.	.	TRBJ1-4	CASSSTLSTNEKLFF	TGTGCCAGCAGCTCGACATTGTCAACTAATGAAAAACTGTTTTTT
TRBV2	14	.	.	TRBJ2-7	CASRTDPLRYEQYF	TGTGCCAGCAGAACGGACCCTCTACGCTACGAGCAGTACTTC
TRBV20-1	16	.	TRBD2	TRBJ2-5	CSARDQSGEAQETQYF	TGCAGTGCTAGAGATCAGAGCGGGGAGGCCCAAGAGACCCAGTACTTC
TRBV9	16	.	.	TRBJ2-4	CASSVRDRGIPNIQYF	TGTGCCAGCAGCGTAAGAGATCGGGGCATCCCAAACATTCAGTACTTC